The next 23 T cell receptor beta chains were all read from a single sample in a study of shared clonotypes between healthy human individuals. Sequencing used immunoSEQ multiplex PCR; TCRdb keeps in-frame clones, though not all of them. Of around 2.1 million clones listed, under 95% are singletons. Naive CD8 cells, CD45RO-negative and positively selected for CCR7, excluded terminally differentiated effector memory CD45RA+ cells. Sequencing used naive CD8+ T cells from PBMCs. These receptors were collected from a young man in good health. Some clones in this sample may be carry-over from other donors' samples.

V is TRBV7-9 and J is TRBJ1-1, with D unresolved. V lost 5 bases to trimming and J lost 3 bases, with 16 bases between them. The V gene's germline CDR1 is SEHNR and CDR2 FQNEAQ (reference sequence). There are 15 residues in the CDR3. The CDR3 coding sequence is TGTGCCAGCAGCAGAGACGGAGGCTGGGACACTGAAGCTTTCTTT. This encodes CASSRDGGWDTEAFF.

This clone was counted a single time. Other DNA sequences in the same sample also yield this CDR3. The rearrangement joins TRBV19 to TRBJ1-1; 9 positions agree with TRBD1. The CDR3 runs to 13 residues. The ends lost 5 bases at V and 5 bases at J; junction bases unmatched: 3. The germline V gene encodes CDR1 LNHDA and CDR2 SQIVND (reference sequence). The CDR3 protein is CASSLGQGTEAFF. In DNA form, the CDR3 reads TGTGCCAGTAGTCTGGGACAGGGTACTGAAGCTTTCTTT. The full variable domain, its missing parts supplied by reference TRBV19 and TRBJ1-1, is DGGITQSPKYLFRKEGQNVTLSCEQNLNHDAMYWYRQDPGQGLRLIYYSQIVNDFQKGDIAEGYSVSREKKESFPLTVTSAQKNPTAFYLCASSLGQGTEAFFGQGTRLTVV.

J is TRBJ2-1 and V is TRBV28, with 7 bases matching TRBD1. The CDR3 extends over 15 amino acids. The germline V gene encodes CDR1 MDHEN and CDR2 SYDVKM. The J segment lost 8 bases and the V segment lost 6 bases, leaving 13 bases of the junction unmatched. This chain's CDR3 is CASSSGTVRSDEQFF. Here the CDR3 DNA reads TGTGCCAGCAGCTCTGGGACAGTTCGTTCCGATGAGCAGTTCTTC.

V is TRBV9 and J is TRBJ1-2; D gene uncertain. Per germline, CDR1 SGDLS and CDR2 YYNGEE. This CDR3 region has 14 residues. Trimming stripped 0 bases from V and 4 bases from J, with 10 bases between. The CDR3 nucleotides are TGTGCCAGCAGCGTAGGGGGTTTTAGCTATGGCTACACCTTC. Protein: CASSVGGFSYGYTF.

This chain uses TRBV15 with TRBJ1-1; D gene unclear. The V end was cut by 5 bases, the J end by 2 bases, with 15 bases between. CDR3 length: 15 residues. Looked up from germline, CDR1 is LNHNV and CDR2 is YYDKDF (reference sequence). The CDR3 DNA follows: TGTGCCACCAGCCCAATGGAGGGTTTTAACACTGAAGCTTTCTTT. Amino acid sequence: CATSPMEGFNTEAFF.

The chain combines TRBV2 with TRBJ1-5; 8 bases agree with TRBD1. Looked up from germline, CDR1 is SNHLY and CDR2 is FYNNEI. V gave up 6 bases and J gave up 0 bases; unmatched junction bases: 10. The CDR3 runs to 17 residues. The DNA for the CDR3 is TGTGCCAGCAGCGAACGAACAGGGGGTGATAGCAATCAGCCCCAGCATTTT. Its protein is CASSERTGGDSNQPQHF. Based on the CDR3 plus reference TRBV2 and TRBJ1-5, the full variable domain is EPEVTQTPSHQVTQMGQEVILRCVPISNHLYFYWYRQILGQKVEFLVSFYNNEISEKSEIFDDQFSVERPDGSNFTLKIRSTKLEDSAMYFCASSERTGGDSNQPQHFGDGTRLSIL.

This chain uses TRBV6-1 with TRBJ2-5; unclear D gene. The CDR3 contains 13 residues. Looked up from germline, CDR1 is MNHNS and CDR2 is SASEGT. Trimming left V 2 bases short and J 2 bases short, with 6 bases between. In DNA form, the CDR3 reads TGTGCCAGCAGTGAACCTAAACAAGAGACCCAGTACTTC. Residues: CASSEPKQETQYF.

This chain links TRBV5-1 with TRBJ1-2, with TRBD1 matching over 7 bases. J lost 5 bases, V lost 0 bases, and 4 bases had no gene match. CDR3 length: 14 amino acids. Germline loops: CDR1 SGHRS, CDR2 YFSETQ. The DNA of the CDR3 is TGCGCCAGCAGCTTGGAGGGGGCCGTATATGGCTACACCTTC. Translation: CASSLEGAVYGYTF.

This clone is a singleton in its sample. CDR3: CASSEGNRDRREQFF. CDR3 nucleotides: TGTGCCAGCAGCGAGGGGAACCGGGACAGGAGGGAGCAGTTCTTC. The chain uses TRBV9 and TRBJ2-1, with 8 bases identical to TRBD1. The CDR3 spans 15 residues. V dropped 3 bases and J dropped 10; count of bases not matched to a gene: 12. Per germline, CDR1 SGDLS and CDR2 YYNGEE.

The rearrangement joins TRBV5-1 to TRBJ2-5; 9 bases line up with TRBD2. The V and J ends lost 0 bases and 2 bases, in that order; junction bases with no gene match: 8. Germline V lookup: CDR1 SGHRS, CDR2 YFSETQ. The CDR3 runs to 17 residues. The CDR3 here is CASSLAKRLAVQETQYF. CDR3 DNA: TGCGCCAGCAGCTTGGCCAAGCGACTAGCGGTACAAGAGACCCAGTACTTC.

The rearrangement joins TRBV5-6 to TRBJ1-4; unclear D gene. This CDR3 region has 13 residues. Germline V gene sequence: CDR1 SGHDT, CDR2 YYEEEE. V dropped 0 bases and J dropped 8 bases, with 8 bases sitting between them. The CDR3 DNA follows: TGTGCCAGCAGCTTGGGGCTCAGAGAAAAACTGTTTTTT. It yields the protein CASSLGLREKLFF.

The rearrangement joins TRBV10-3 to TRBJ2-7; D might be TRBD2 (5 bases). The V and J ends lost 7 bases and 2 bases respectively, with 15 bases between them. The CDR3 is 14 residues long. In germline, CDR1 is ENHRY, CDR2 SYGVKD. The CDR3 nucleotides are TGTGCCATCAAAGCTTCCGGGGATCCCTACGAGCAGTACTTC. This codes for CAIKASGDPYEQYF.

The chain carries TRBV6-1 and TRBJ2-2; D unresolved. There are 10 residues in the CDR3. Germline V CDR1 and CDR2: MNHNS, SASEGT. Trimming shortened V by 7 bases and J by 7 bases, and 4 bases separated the two germline ends. The CDR3 bases are TGTGCCAGCACGGACGGGGAGCTGTTTTTT. Its translation: CASTDGELFF.

This clone was recorded once. The gene calls are TRBV28 and TRBJ2-7; D unclear. The germline CDR1 and CDR2 sequences are MDHEN and SYDVKM. Between the trimmed V and J ends, which lost 6 bases and 0 bases, there was a span of 12 bases. The CDR3 extends over 14 amino acids. CDR3 in DNA: TGTGCCAGCAGACCCACGCCGAGCTCCTACGAGCAGTACTTC. This translates into CASRPTPSSYEQYF.

The genes are TRBV7-2 and TRBJ2-2; no clear D. V was cut by 2 bases and J by 5 bases, with 3 bases left in between. Per germline, CDR1 SGHTA and CDR2 FQGNSA. This CDR3 comprises 12 residues. The CDR3 sequence: CASSLTTGELFF. CDR3 sequence (DNA): TGTGCCAGCAGCTTAACGACCGGGGAGCTGTTTTTT.

This clone was observed once. The rearrangement joins TRBV11-2 to TRBJ2-7; D is perhaps TRBD1 (5 bases). CDR3 length: 15 residues. CDR1 and CDR2 from the germline V gene are SGHAT and FQNNGV. V shed 4 bases and J shed 1 base, with 14 bases lying between them. CDR3 sequence: CASSSRAQVSYEQYF. In nucleotides, the CDR3 is TGTGCCAGCAGCTCCAGGGCCCAGGTTTCCTACGAGCAGTACTTC.

This chain joins TRBV11-2 and TRBJ2-1; D gene unclear. Trimming removed 0 bases at V and 7 bases at J, with 10 bases between. This CDR3 has 14 amino acids. Germline CDR1 is SGHAT and CDR2 is FQNNGV. The CDR3 DNA is TGTGCCAGCAGCTTAGAAAATAAATGGAATGAGCAGTTCTTC. This translates into CASSLENKWNEQFF.

J is TRBJ2-3 and V is TRBV6-5; D may be TRBD2 (6 bases). The V end was cut by 4 bases, the J end by 3 bases, with 11 bases between. The CDR3 extends over 14 amino acids. Germline loops: CDR1 MNHEY, CDR2 SVGAGI. This CDR3 is CASSSGTLTDTQYF. The CDR3 DNA is TGTGCCAGCAGTTCCGGGACTCTTACAGATACGCAGTATTTT.

The rearrangement uses TRBV5-8 and TRBJ2-2; no reliable D call. Germline CDR1 is SGHTS and CDR2 is YDEGEE. CDR3 length equals 13 residues. V shed 1 base and J shed 4 bases, with 5 bases lying between them. DNA of the CDR3: TGTGCCAGCAGCTTGTCCCGCACCGGGGAGCTGTTTTTT. It translates to CASSLSRTGELFF. Supplemented by reference TRBV5-8 and TRBJ2-2, the full variable domain reads EAGVTQSPTHLIKTRGQQATLRCSPISGHTSVYWYQQALGLGLQFLLWYDEGEERNRGNFPPRFSGRQFPNYSSELNVNALELEDSALYLCASSLSRTGELFFGEGSRLTVL.

The chain couples TRBV7-9 to TRBJ1-6; D not certain. Germline CDR1 and CDR2: SEHNR and FQNEAQ (reference sequence). This CDR3 has 13 amino acids. V was cut by 3 bases and J by 10 bases, with 10 bases left in between. The DNA of the CDR3 is TGTGCCAGCAGCTTGGCAGAGGGCTCACCCCTCCACTTT. Amino acid sequence: CASSLAEGSPLHF.

Points on this clone: This CDR3 is also generated by other DNA sequences in the sample. The chain couples TRBV27 to TRBJ2-7; no clear D. This CDR3 is 13 amino acids long. The germline V gene encodes CDR1 MNHEY and CDR2 SMNVEV (reference sequence). The V end lost 6 bases, the J end lost 2 bases, and 11 bases lay between the germline ends. The CDR3: CASSLGRTYEQYF. CDR3 coding DNA: TGTGCCAGCAGCTTGGGCAGAACCTACGAGCAGTACTTC.

The genes are TRBV13 and TRBJ2-5; 7 bases line up with TRBD2. The V segment lost 2 bases and the J segment 7 bases; nucleotides outside the gene matches: 13. Germline V CDR1 and CDR2: PRHDT, FYEKMQ (reference sequence). The CDR3 consists of 16 residues. CDR3 in DNA: TGTGCCAGCAGCTTATCCGGACTAGGGCCTGGGGGGACCCAGTACTTC. This codes for CASSLSGLGPGGTQYF.

This clone was seen only a few times. The chain is built from TRBV7-9 and TRBJ1-1; D may be TRBD1 (5 bases). This CDR3 spans 12 amino acids. Germline V lookup: CDR1 SEHNR, CDR2 FQNEAQ (reference sequence). V lost 11 bases and J lost 5, with 15 bases in between. For the CDR3, the DNA is TGTGCCCTCCAGGGTAAGGGGACTGAAGCTTTCTTT. It translates to CALQGKGTEAFF.